This T cell receptor beta chain emerged from a study of prognosis after radiotherapy for stage I lung cancer. The V and J ends lost 2 bases and 3 bases, in that order; junction bases with no gene match: 2. The CDR3 extends over 14 amino acids. Germline lookup yields CDR1 MNHEY and CDR2 SVGAGI. Two-round multiplex PCR on genomic DNA was the method by which TCR beta CDR3 was amplified. Initially, in first-round PCR, primers specific to each TRBV and TRBJ gene were used. TCRdb re-called the multiplex PCR reads with MiXCR, one entry per CDR3 protein. The sample contains some 15,000 distinct CDR3 sequences, about 27% of which appear only once. This clonotype was picked up many times.

The rearrangement uses TRBV6-5 and TRBJ1-1, with 8 nucleotides matching TRBD1. The specimen was PBMCs, collected before or after stereotactic body radiation therapy (not recorded which). The clonotype originates from a donor of 50 years or more with non-small cell lung cancer. The CDR3 coding sequence is TGTGCCAGCAGTTACCAGGGGGCGGACACTGAAGCTTTCTTT. Encoded protein: CASSYQGADTEAFF.